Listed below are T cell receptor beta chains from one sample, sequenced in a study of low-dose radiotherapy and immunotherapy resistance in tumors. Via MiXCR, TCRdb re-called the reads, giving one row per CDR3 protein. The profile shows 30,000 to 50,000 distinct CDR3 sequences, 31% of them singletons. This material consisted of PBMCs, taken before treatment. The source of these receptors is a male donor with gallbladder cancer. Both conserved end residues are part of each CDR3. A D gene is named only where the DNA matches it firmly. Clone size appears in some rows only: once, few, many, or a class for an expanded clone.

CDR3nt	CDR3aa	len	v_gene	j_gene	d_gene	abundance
TGTGCCAGCAGTTTAGTGTCTAGCGGCCAAGAGACCCAGTACTTC	CASSLVSSGQETQYF	15	TRBV28	TRBJ2-5	TRBD2	.
TGTGCCAGCAGTCTTATGCGGGACAGGCTTAACACCGGGGAGCTGTTTTTT	CASSLMRDRLNTGELFF	17	TRBV28	TRBJ2-2	TRBD1	many
TGTGCCAGCAGCAACCCCGGGACAGAGTACTCCTACGAGCAGTACTTC	CASSNPGTEYSYEQYF	16	TRBV21-1	TRBJ2-7	.	few
TGTGCCAGCAGCCCAGCTAGCGGGAAGGGTTCCACCTACGAGCAGTACTTC	CASSPASGKGSTYEQYF	17	TRBV7-9	TRBJ2-7	TRBD2	many
TGCGCCAGCAGCTTGTCGCAGGCCCCTGGAAACACCATATATTTT	CASSLSQAPGNTIYF	15	TRBV5-1	TRBJ1-3	.	.
TGTGCCAGCAGCCCTACAGGGGTCCTAGCCAAAAACATTCAGTACTTC	CASSPTGVLAKNIQYF	16	TRBV3-1	TRBJ2-4	TRBD1	many
TGTGCCAGCACCCACCGACAGGGGGCGGACACCGGGGAGCTGTTTTTT	CASTHRQGADTGELFF	16	TRBV28	TRBJ2-2	TRBD1	.
TGTGCCAGCAGCCCGGGCCGATCGGAGACCCAGTACTTC	CASSPGRSETQYF	13	TRBV7-2	TRBJ2-5	.	many
TGTGCCAGCAGTGAACGGCCGGGGTCCCCAGATACGCAGTATTTT	CASSERPGSPDTQYF	15	TRBV2	TRBJ2-3	.	.
TGTGCCAGCAGTCCCCGCGGGGGTGTAAATTCACCCCTCCACTTT	CASSPRGGVNSPLHF	15	TRBV28	TRBJ1-6	.	medium-sized
TGTGCCAGTCCCCGGAGAGGGGGCATGATTCAGAACACCGGGGAGCTGTTTTTT	CASPRRGGMIQNTGELFF	18	TRBV2	TRBJ2-2	TRBD1	.
TGTGCCAGCAGTTTTGGGGCTGGGGCCAACGTCCTGACTTTC	CASSFGAGANVLTF	14	TRBV12-3/TRBV12-4	TRBJ2-6	.	many
TGTGCCAGCAGCCAAGAGACAGGGTTCACTGAAGCTTTCTTT	CASSQETGFTEAFF	14	TRBV3-1	TRBJ1-1	TRBD1	.
TGTGCCACCAGCAGCCGCAGGGGCCAAGAGACCCAGTACTTC	CATSSRRGQETQYF	14	TRBV15	TRBJ2-5	.	.
TGTGCCAGCATCCCGTGGACCTCCCAAACCGGGGAGCTGTTTTTT	CASIPWTSQTGELFF	15	TRBV7-2	TRBJ2-2	.	many
TGTGCCAGCAGTGACCCAGCCGGGACAGCATACAATGAGCAGTTCTTC	CASSDPAGTAYNEQFF	16	TRBV25-1	TRBJ2-1	TRBD1	many
TGTGCCAGCAGCTTCTCCGGACTCAATGAGCAGTTCTTC	CASSFSGLNEQFF	13	TRBV7-2	TRBJ2-1	.	many
TGTGCCAGCAGCCCCGCTAACTATGGCTACACCTTC	CASSPANYGYTF	12	TRBV2	TRBJ1-2	.	.
TGTGCCAGCAGTTTTTACACCTATGGCTACACCTTC	CASSFYTYGYTF	12	TRBV12-3/TRBV12-4	TRBJ1-2	.	many
TGTGCCAGCACTAAAGCGGACACAGATACGCAGTATTTT	CASTKADTDTQYF	13	TRBV2	TRBJ2-3	.	few
TGCGCCAGCAGCCCCTACCCTCACCTCCGGGACAGAAGCACAGATACGCAGTATTTT	CASSPYPHLRDRSTDTQYF	19	TRBV5-1	TRBJ2-3	TRBD1	many
TGTGCCAGTGATGGTAGGGGGCCACGAGCCAATGAGCAGTTCTTC	CASDGRGPRANEQFF	15	TRBV28	TRBJ2-1	TRBD1	.
TGTGCCAGCACGTGGGGGGGACAGAGGTACTTC	CASTWGGQRYF	11	TRBV28	TRBJ2-7	.	medium-sized
TGTGCCAGCAGCGGCCGGACTGAGGGGTTAGATACGCAGTATTTT	CASSGRTEGLDTQYF	15	TRBV7-9	TRBJ2-3	.	many
TGTGCCAGCAGCTTGGAGGGGGGGCGGAGATCGGGCTACACCTTC	CASSLEGGRRSGYTF	15	TRBV5-4	TRBJ1-2	.	.
TGTGCCAGCAGTTACACGGCCGACACCGGGGAGCTGTTTTTT	CASSYTADTGELFF	14	TRBV6-2/TRBV6-3	TRBJ2-2	.	.
TGCGCCAGCAGCTTGGTGTTCCAGGGAGGGACCATGAACACTGAAGCTTTCTTT	CASSLVFQGGTMNTEAFF	18	TRBV5-1	TRBJ1-1	.	.
TGCGCCAGCAGTCGGGACGGGAACACTGAAGCTTTCTTT	CASSRDGNTEAFF	13	TRBV5-1	TRBJ1-1	.	few